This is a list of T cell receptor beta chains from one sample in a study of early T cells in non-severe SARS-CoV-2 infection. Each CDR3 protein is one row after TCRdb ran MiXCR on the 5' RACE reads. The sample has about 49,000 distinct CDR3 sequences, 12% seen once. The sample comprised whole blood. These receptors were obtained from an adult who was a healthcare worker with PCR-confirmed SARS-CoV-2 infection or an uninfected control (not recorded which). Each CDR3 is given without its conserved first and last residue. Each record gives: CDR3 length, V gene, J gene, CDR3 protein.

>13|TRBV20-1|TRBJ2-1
SALGLAGVYNEQF
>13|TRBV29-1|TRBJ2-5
SVVALQGNQETQY
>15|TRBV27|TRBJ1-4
ASSLMSGSSTNEKLF
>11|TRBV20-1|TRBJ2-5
SAILARQETQY
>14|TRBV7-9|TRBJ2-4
ASSSLTESGKNIQY
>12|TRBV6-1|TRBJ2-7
ASSEGPGIYEQY
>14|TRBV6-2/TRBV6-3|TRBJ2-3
ASRYGTSGLTDTQY
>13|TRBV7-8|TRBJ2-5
ASSLASGSEETQY
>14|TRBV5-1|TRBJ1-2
ASSRTGGPGNYGYT
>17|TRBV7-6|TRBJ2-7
ASSLGTAPGLAALYEQY
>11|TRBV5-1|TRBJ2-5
ASYLAGKETQY
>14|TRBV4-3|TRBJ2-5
ASSQGVAGYWGTQY
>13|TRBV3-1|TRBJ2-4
ASRSGGAVKNIQY
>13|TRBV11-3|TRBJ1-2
ASSSRDGGQDGYT
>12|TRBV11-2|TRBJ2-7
ASSFKWDGLEQY
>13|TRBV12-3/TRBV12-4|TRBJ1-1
ASRRVGALNTEAF
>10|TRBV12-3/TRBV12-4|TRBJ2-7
ASSSVGYEQY
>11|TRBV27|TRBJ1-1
ASRTGTLTEAF
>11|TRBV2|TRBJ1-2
ASSVRAGYGYT
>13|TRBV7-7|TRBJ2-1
ASSLLDGPNNEQF
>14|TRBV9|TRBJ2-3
ASSVGGTPSTDTQY
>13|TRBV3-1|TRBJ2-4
ASSQGYLAKNIQY
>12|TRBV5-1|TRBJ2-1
ASSLVQDYNEQF
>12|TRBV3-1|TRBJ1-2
ASRRTGGDYGYT
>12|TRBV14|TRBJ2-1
ASRLAGYYNEQF
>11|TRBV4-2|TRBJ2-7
ASSQGLSDEQY
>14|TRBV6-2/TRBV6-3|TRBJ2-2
ASTEIGGPNTGELF
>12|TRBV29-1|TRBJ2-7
SVDYLQGGYEQY
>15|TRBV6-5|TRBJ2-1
ASSYSMVGGPGDEQF
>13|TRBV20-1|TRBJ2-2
SAPDISANTGELF
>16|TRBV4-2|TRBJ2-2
ASSLGLAEVANTGELF
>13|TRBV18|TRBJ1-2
ASSPNTGPNYGYT
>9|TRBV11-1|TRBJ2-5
ASSLTETQY
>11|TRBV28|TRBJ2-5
ATLPPGQETQY
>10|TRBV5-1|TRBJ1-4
ASRAASEKLF
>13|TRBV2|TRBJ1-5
ASREQGLSNQPQH
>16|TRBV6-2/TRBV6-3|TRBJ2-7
ASSYKAEASGSEYEQY
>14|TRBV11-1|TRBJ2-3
ASSLDGVAFTDTQY
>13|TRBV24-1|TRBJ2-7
ATSDPRGRPYEQY
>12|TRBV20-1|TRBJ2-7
SARVAGLSYEQY
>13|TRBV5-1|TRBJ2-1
ASGPQGSSYNEQF
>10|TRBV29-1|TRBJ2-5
SVRTGQETQY
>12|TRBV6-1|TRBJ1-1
ASIRAQLNTEAF
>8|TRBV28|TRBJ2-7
ATQGYEQY
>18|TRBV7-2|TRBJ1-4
ASSLVKLGAGGQGTEKLF
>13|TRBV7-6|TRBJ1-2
ASSLGAGANYGYT
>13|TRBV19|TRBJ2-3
ASSMGQLPSDTQY
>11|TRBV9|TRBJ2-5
ASSITGVETQY
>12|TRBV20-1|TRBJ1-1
SAQQWGAEAEAF
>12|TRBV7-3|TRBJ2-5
ASSLTGQGPTQY
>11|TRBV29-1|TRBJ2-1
SVVLSSYNEQF